The 10 T cell receptor beta chains listed next were all sequenced from one sample in a study of radiotherapy plus CTLA-4 blockade in lung cancer. Using immunoSEQ multiplex PCR, the repertoire was profiled, and TCRdb retains in-frame clones only, with some absent. The sample holds approximately 60,000 clones; approximately 80% are singletons and the top ten take 4% to 5%. Here the sequenced sample was peripheral blood, taken from a patient treated with radiotherapy plus ipilimumab. The receptors were sampled from a human donor with non-small cell lung cancer who had a complete response to radiotherapy plus ipilimumab.

With respect to this clone: Within the sample, other DNA sequences also encode this same CDR3. This chain links TRBV5-1 with TRBJ1-5; D not certain. This CDR3 comprises 15 residues. The V gene lost 0 bases and the J gene lost 0 bases, with 7 bases spanning the gap. Germline values: CDR1 SGHRS, CDR2 YFSETQ. The CDR3 spells CASSLGGSSNQPQHF. DNA for the CDR3: TGCGCCAGCAGCTTGGGGGGAAGTAGCAATCAGCCCCAGCATTTT.

This chain uses TRBV29-1 with TRBJ1-5; D is undetermined. Germline V lookup: CDR1 SQVTM, CDR2 ANQGSEA. CDR3 length: 15 residues. V lost 4 bases to trimming and J lost 2 bases, with 15 bases between them. DNA of the CDR3: TGCAGCGTTGCCGACGGGTTTCTTGGCAATCAGCCCCAGCATTTT. Protein product: CSVADGFLGNQPQHF.

As regards this clone: Additional DNA sequences in this sample encode the identical CDR3. The chain links TRBV6-5 to TRBJ2-2, with TRBD2 identical over 7 bases. CDR3 length: 15 amino acids. V lost 2 bases, J lost 1 base, and 1 base stayed unmatched. Germline V lookup: CDR1 MNHEY, CDR2 SVGAGI. This CDR3 reads CASSYRGRNTGELFF. Written as DNA, the CDR3 is TGTGCCAGCAGTTACCGCGGGAGGAACACCGGGGAGCTGTTTTTT.

The rearrangement links TRBV15 to TRBJ2-1; D unclear. Germline V gives CDR1 LNHNV, CDR2 YYDKDF (reference sequence). The CDR3 consists of 13 residues. Trimming pared 5 bases from V and 5 bases from J, leaving 10 bases between. The CDR3 protein is CATSPGPHNEQFF. CDR3 coding DNA: TGTGCCACCAGCCCGGGCCCACACAATGAGCAGTTCTTC.

The chain carries TRBV28 and TRBJ2-7, with 11 bases matching TRBD2. Germline V CDR1 and CDR2: MDHEN, SYDVKM. Trimming cost V 3 bases and J 7 bases; bases outside gene matches: 5. The length of the CDR3 is 14 residues. The CDR3 DNA sequence: TGTGCCAGCAGTTTCGTAGCGGGGGGGCTTGAGCAGTACTTC. This gives the protein CASSFVAGGLEQYF.

The rearrangement uses TRBV5-5 and TRBJ1-1; 7 bases line up with TRBD1. The CDR3 totals 13 residues. Germline V gene lookup returns CDR1 SGHKS and CDR2 YYEKEE (reference sequence). Losses at the gene ends were 9 bases for V and 3 bases for J; bases not matched to a gene: 8. CDR3 loop: CATATGWYTEAFF. The CDR3 DNA sequence: TGTGCCACCGCGACAGGGTGGTACACTGAAGCTTTCTTT.

The gene calls are TRBV7-8 and TRBJ1-1; D is perhaps TRBD1 (6 bases). Deletions cut 4 bases from V and 0 bases from J, with 12 bases between. The germline V gene has CDR1 SGHVS and CDR2 FQNEAQ. CDR3 length: 15 residues. CDR3 protein: CASSSTGGLNTEAFF. The CDR3 bases are TGTGCCAGCAGCTCGACTGGGGGCTTGAACACTGAAGCTTTCTTT.

The chain is built from TRBV6-1 and TRBJ1-5, with a tentative D call TRBD1 (6 bases). Trimming cost V 3 bases and J 6 bases, with 18 bases left between them. From germline, CDR1 is MNHNS and CDR2 SASEGT. The CDR3 length is 16 residues. In DNA form, the CDR3 reads TGTGCCAGCAGTGATTTCGGCAGGGGCTTAAGTCAGCCCCAGCATTTT. It specifies CASSDFGRGLSQPQHF.

This sequence joins TRBV11-3 and TRBJ2-1; D is possibly TRBD1 or TRBD2 (5 bases each). The ends were cut back, 4 bases at V and 1 base at J, with 17 bases in the middle. The germline gives CDR1 SGHNT, CDR2 YENEEA. The CDR3 extends over 17 amino acids. The CDR3 loop reads CASSSTRGTVSYNEQFF. CDR3 nucleotides: TGTGCCAGCAGCTCTACGAGAGGGACGGTTTCCTACAATGAGCAGTTCTTC.

The CDR3: CASSTLAGSTDTQYF. The CDR3 region has the DNA TGTGCCAGCAGCACACTAGCGGGATCCACAGATACGCAGTATTTT. V is TRBV13 and J is TRBJ2-3, with 10 nucleotides matching TRBD2. This CDR3 is 15 amino acids long. In germline, CDR1 is PRHDT, CDR2 FYEKMQ (reference sequence). With 5 bases clipped from V and 2 bases from J, the junction kept 4 bases outside the gene matches.